This TCR beta chain originates from a study of T cells in Graves' hyperthyroidism and ophthalmopathy. About the study: Any treatment followed the collection of peripheral blood at initial diagnosis.

TCR beta CDR3 regions were amplified from RNA transcripts. A first-round RT-PCR of the TCR CDR3 used the HTBI primer set. TCRdb processed the multiplex PCR reads anew with MiXCR; each CDR3 protein has one entry. The sample consists of hundreds of thousands of distinct CDR3 sequences, around 15% of them appearing once. The definition of stable Graves' hyperthyroidism was no ophthalmopathy progression within 18 months. Uncontrolled infection, other autoimmune disease, pregnancy or lactation excluded patients. The diagnoses drew upon clinical symptoms, serum thyroxine and TRAb, thyroid ultrasound and orbital computed tomography. Between the trimmed V and J ends, which lost 1 base and 5 bases, there was a span of 15 bases. CDR3 length equals 16 residues. The germline V gene has CDR1 LGHNA and CDR2 YNFKEQ.

The TCR was taken from a woman in her thirties or forties with Graves' hyperthyroidism. The chain employs TRBV4-2 and TRBJ2-1; a weak D match, TRBD2 (5 bases). Sequencing input: blood. The CDR3 here is CASSQVISQRNNEQFF. DNA of the CDR3: TGTGCCAGCAGCCAAGTAATTTCTCAGCGGAACAATGAGCAGTTCTTC.